The present T cell receptor (beta chain) was sequenced within a study of T cells after yellow fever vaccination. Study observations and caveats: Abundant bulk-population clonotypes could contaminate the FACS-sorted repertoires. Clonotypes found in both CD4 and CD8 compartments made up a small share.

Universal primer sites and UMIs were introduced during 5'RACE template-switching synthesis of TCR cDNA. Using its own MiXCR run on the 5' RACE reads, TCRdb lists one record per CDR3 protein. This table has about 580,000 distinct CDR3 sequences, approximately 16% appearing once. For this clonotype: The target antigen is unknown.

The CDR3 has 18 residues. J gave up 3 bases and V 3 bases, and 14 bases lay outside the gene matches. CDR1 and CDR2 (germline): SGHTA, FQGTGA. This TCR was recovered from a man between 18 and 35 years old who received the YFV17D yellow fever vaccine. This chain uses TRBV7-3 with TRBJ2-3; 8 bases are shared with TRBD2. Sequencing was performed on PBMCs, taken 5 to 6 days after the first yellow fever vaccination. The CDR3: CASSLALGAGAETDTQYF. The CDR3, as DNA: TGTGCCAGCAGCTTGGCCCTGGGAGCGGGGGCCGAAACAGATACGCAGTATTTT.